What follows are 26 T cell receptor beta chains derived from one specimen sequenced in a study of blood T cell repertoires in COVID-19. The table came from immunoSEQ multiplex PCR; TCRdb's copy has only in-frame clones and leaves some out. The sample includes about 310,000 clones, 87% of them seen just once. Source material: PBMCs or T cells enriched from blood (not recorded which). These receptors were collected from a woman younger than 30 who had recovered from COVID-19.

The table lists this clone with a count of one. V usage is TRBV28 and J usage is TRBJ1-2; TRBD1 matches at 7 bases. Per germline, CDR1 MDHEN and CDR2 SYDVKM. The length of the CDR3 is 15 residues. With 5 bases clipped from V and 0 bases from J, the junction kept 6 bases outside the gene matches. The chain's CDR3 is CASSRPGQPNYGYTF. CDR3 nucleotide sequence: TGTGCCAGCAGTCGGCCGGGACAGCCTAACTATGGCTACACCTTC.

The chain links TRBV7-2 to TRBJ2-7; D is undetermined. Trimming left V 2 bases short and J 2 bases short, with 10 bases between. Germline loops: CDR1 SGHTA, CDR2 FQGNSA. The CDR3 is 14 residues long. As DNA, the CDR3 is TGTGCCAGCAGCTTAACACCTTCTCCCTACGAGCAGTACTTC. Its protein is CASSLTPSPYEQYF.

V is TRBV5-5 and J is TRBJ1-6; 9 bases agree with TRBD1. The germline V gene has CDR1 SGHKS and CDR2 YYEKEE (reference sequence). This CDR3 is 16 amino acids long. The ends lost 0 bases at V and 7 bases at J; junction bases unmatched: 5. CDR3 sequence (DNA): TGTGCCAGCAGCTTGGTTGGACAGGGGAGCAATTCACCCCTCCACTTT. This translates into CASSLVGQGSNSPLHF.

This chain uses TRBV12-3 or TRBV12-4 with TRBJ1-1; D gene unclear. V dropped 6 bases and J dropped 1 base, with 9 bases sitting between them. The CDR3 consists of 13 residues. The CDR3: CASSPPGNTEAFF. The CDR3 DNA is TGTGCCAGCAGCCCGCCAGGGAACACTGAAGCTTTCTTT.

This clone was counted only a few times. The chain joins TRBV5-1 to TRBJ1-1; D uncertain. CDR1 and CDR2 (germline): SGHRS, YFSETQ. CDR3 size: 14 residues. V was clipped by 4 bases and J by 0 bases, with 10 bases between them. The CDR3 DNA is TGCGCCAGCAGCAGTCTAGGCTTGAACACTGAAGCTTTCTTT. This sequence encodes CASSSLGLNTEAFF.

Concerning this clone: Within the sample, other DNA sequences also encode this same CDR3. V gene TRBV5-1 combines with J gene TRBJ1-1, with 7 bases lining up with TRBD1. The germline V gene encodes CDR1 SGHRS and CDR2 YFSETQ. Unmatched junction bases numbered 3, after V lost 0 bases and J lost 4 bases. This CDR3 contains 14 residues. The CDR3 nucleotides are TGCGCCAGCAGCTTGGGCCAGGGGGGCACTGAAGCTTTCTTT. Translation: CASSLGQGGTEAFF.

The V and J genes are TRBV12-3 or TRBV12-4 and TRBJ2-5; no reliable D call. V dropped 3 bases and J dropped 2 bases, with 4 bases sitting between them. The CDR3 extends over 12 amino acids. The CDR3 DNA sequence: TGTGCCAGCAGTTTTCCGCAAGAGACCCAGTACTTC. The encoded protein is CASSFPQETQYF.

This chain links TRBV7-3 with TRBJ2-1, with 8 positions matching TRBD1. CDR1 is SGHTA, CDR2 FQGTGA, per germline. V lost 5 bases and J lost 8; bases outside the gene matches: 11. The CDR3 totals 15 residues. This CDR3 reads CASSLGLQGADEQFF. CDR3 nucleotide sequence: TGTGCCAGCAGCCTCGGGTTGCAGGGGGCAGATGAGCAGTTCTTC. Drawing the rest from reference TRBV7-3 and TRBJ2-1, the complete variable domain is GAGVSQTPSNKVTEKGKYVELRCDPISGHTALYWYRQSLGQGPEFLIYFQGTGAADDSGLPNDRFFAVRPEGSVSTLKIQRTERGDSAVYLCASSLGLQGADEQFFGPGTRLTVL.

The J gene is TRBJ2-1, the V gene TRBV7-8; TRBD1 matches 8 bases. The germline V gene encodes CDR1 SGHVS and CDR2 FQNEAQ. V shed 2 bases and J 0 bases; nucleotides not matched to a gene: 6. The CDR3 covers 17 residues. CDR3 sequence reads: CASSLRDRISSYNEQFF. Here the CDR3 DNA reads TGTGCCAGCAGCTTACGGGACAGGATAAGCTCCTACAATGAGCAGTTCTTC.

This chain links TRBV4-3 with TRBJ2-1; 7 bases match TRBD2. Germline CDR1 and CDR2: LGHNA and YSLEER. The CDR3 has 18 residues. V was pared by 4 bases and J by 0 bases, with 12 bases of the junction left unmatched. Written as DNA, the CDR3 is TGCGCCAGCAGCCCCCACCGAACTAGCGACTACTCCTACAATGAGCAGTTCTTC. Encoded protein: CASSPHRTSDYSYNEQFF.

This clone appeared a single time. V is TRBV5-4 and J is TRBJ1-1, with D perhaps matching TRBD1 (5 bases). The CDR3 has 14 amino acids. Trimming cost V 2 bases and J 1 base, with 9 bases left between them. Germline values: CDR1 SGHNT, CDR2 YYREEE (reference sequence). The CDR3 protein is CASSLGRENTEAFF. DNA of the CDR3: TGTGCCAGCAGCTTAGGCAGGGAGAACACTGAAGCTTTCTTT. The full variable domain, its missing parts supplied by reference TRBV5-4 and TRBJ1-1, is ETGVTQSPTHLIKTRGQQVTLRCSSQSGHNTVSWYQQALGQGPQFIFQYYREEENGRGNFPPRFSGLQFPNYSSELNVNALELDDSALYLCASSLGRENTEAFFGQGTRLTVV.

The V and J genes are TRBV6-5 and TRBJ1-3; no definite D call. Germline V gene data show CDR1 as MNHEY and CDR2 as SVGAGI. This CDR3 spans 12 amino acids. With 7 bases removed from V and 3 bases from J, the gap between germline ends came to 7 bases. CDR3 sequence (DNA): TGTGCCAGCAACAGAGTTGGAAACACCATATATTTT. It codes for CASNRVGNTIYF.

The chain joins TRBV21-1 to TRBJ1-6. TRBV21-1 is labeled a pseudogene. The CDR3 is made up of 15 amino acids. CDR3 in amino acids: CASSKKGGVDSPLHF. DNA of the CDR3: TGTGCCAGCAGCAAAAAGGGAGGGGTTGATTCACCCCTCCACTTT.

The chain recombines TRBV7-2 with TRBJ1-1, with D possibly matching TRBD1 (6 bases). The length of the CDR3 is 13 residues. With 8 bases removed from V and 1 base from J, the gap between germline ends came to 11 bases. The germline CDR1 and CDR2 sequences are SGHTA and FQGNSA. The CDR3 sequence is CASQTGENTEAFF. In DNA form, the CDR3 reads TGTGCCAGCCAGACAGGAGAGAACACTGAAGCTTTCTTT.

CDR3: CASRSWASKFYNEQFF. The CDR3 DNA reads TGTGCCAGCAGATCATGGGCGAGCAAGTTCTACAATGAGCAGTTCTTC. The chain employs TRBV28 and TRBJ2-1; D gene ambiguous. The V end was cut by 6 bases, the J end by 3 bases, with 18 bases between. The CDR3 covers 16 residues. The germline V gene has CDR1 MDHEN and CDR2 SYDVKM. Together with reference TRBV28 and TRBJ2-1, the CDR3 gives the full variable domain: DVKVTQSSRYLVKRTGEKVFLECVQDMDHENMFWYRQDPGLGLRLIYFSYDVKMKEKGDIPEGYSVSREKKERFSLILESASTNQTSMYLCASRSWASKFYNEQFFGPGTRLTVL.

The J gene is TRBJ1-3, the V gene TRBV2, with 9 nucleotides matching TRBD1. This CDR3 contains 17 residues. The germline gives CDR1 SNHLY, CDR2 FYNNEI. Germline trimming cut 5 bases from V and 0 bases from J; bases unmatched to any gene: 8. CDR3 sequence: CASSLQGAFSSGNTIYF. CDR3 nucleotides: TGTGCCAGCAGTTTACAGGGGGCTTTTTCCTCTGGAAACACCATATATTTT.

V is TRBV7-9 and J is TRBJ2-3, with TRBD2 as a possible D gene (6 bases). The CDR3 covers 14 residues. The V end was cut by 5 bases, the J end by 1 base, with 10 bases between. Germline V gene sequence: CDR1 SEHNR, CDR2 FQNEAQ (reference sequence). The CDR3 nucleotides read TGTGCCAGCAGCCCGCCGGGAGGCACAGATACGCAGTATTTT. Translated, it gives CASSPPGGTDTQYF.

The CDR3 region has the DNA TGTGCCACCCGGAGGACAGTCACCGGGGAGCTGTTTTTT. Translated, it gives CATRRTVTGELFF. V usage is TRBV27 and J usage is TRBJ2-2, with a tentative D call TRBD1 (6 bases). The CDR3 length is 13 residues. Per germline, CDR1 MNHEY and CDR2 SMNVEV (reference sequence). V was cut by 10 bases and J by 4 bases, with 13 bases left in between.

This chain links TRBV18 with TRBJ2-7, with D possibly TRBD1 on 6 matching bases. V lost 3 bases, J lost 4 bases, and 10 bases lay in between. CDR3 length: 13 amino acids. Germline CDR1 and CDR2: KGHSH and LQKENI. The CDR3, as DNA: TGTGCCAGCTCACCCCAGACAGGATACGAGCAGTACTTC. Residues: CASSPQTGYEQYF. The full variable domain, completed using reference TRBV18 and TRBJ2-7, is NAGVMQNPRHLVRRRGQEARLRCSPMKGHSHVYWYRQLPEEGLKFMVYLQKENIIDESGMPKERFSAEFPKEGPSILRIQQVVRGDSAAYFCASSPQTGYEQYFGPGTRLTVT.

The V and J genes are TRBV2 and TRBJ1-5, with D possibly being TRBD1 (5 bases). Germline V CDR1 and CDR2: SNHLY, FYNNEI. The CDR3 consists of 15 residues. Trimming left V 2 bases short and J 1 base short, with 9 bases between. CDR3 nucleotides: TGTGCCAGCAGTGAAAACAGGATGAGCAATCAGCCCCAGCATTTT. Encoded protein: CASSENRMSNQPQHF.

The rearrangement joins TRBV28 to TRBJ1-2; no firm D call. The CDR3 runs to 13 residues. Germline V lookup: CDR1 MDHEN, CDR2 SYDVKM. The ends were cut back, 6 bases at V and 3 bases at J, with 11 bases in the middle. CDR3 region: CASSRPEHYGYTF. In nucleotides, the CDR3 is TGTGCCAGCAGCCGCCCGGAGCACTATGGCTACACCTTC.

The V call is TRBV2, the J call TRBJ1-5; D uncertain. V shed 3 bases and J shed 2 bases, with 11 bases lying between them. CDR1 and CDR2 (germline): SNHLY, FYNNEI. The CDR3 extends over 15 amino acids. This CDR3 is CASSDEGIGNQPQHF. In DNA form, the CDR3 reads TGTGCCAGCAGTGATGAGGGTATCGGCAATCAGCCCCAGCATTTT.

The rearrangement uses TRBV6-5 and TRBJ2-7; 7 bases are a match to TRBD2. CDR1 and CDR2 (germline): MNHEY, SVGAGI. The CDR3 is 14 amino acids. With V trimmed by 6 bases and J by 0 bases, 5 bases remained unmatched. CDR3 sequence: CASSHRGSSYEQYF. Written as DNA, the CDR3 is TGTGCCAGCAGCCACCGCGGGAGCTCCTACGAGCAGTACTTC.

This chain uses TRBV18 with TRBJ1-5, with a possible D match to TRBD1 (6 bases). CDR1 and CDR2 from the germline V gene are KGHSH and LQKENI. This CDR3 has 15 residues. V lost 2 bases, J lost 3 bases, and 11 bases lay in between. CDR3 protein: CASSPGGLPNQPQHF. Written as DNA, the CDR3 is TGTGCCAGCTCACCAGGGGGCTTACCCAATCAGCCCCAGCATTTT.

This clone was counted between two and nine times. This chain connects TRBV6-4 to TRBJ2-2; 7 bases align to TRBD1. Germline CDR1 and CDR2: MRHNA and SNTAGT. This CDR3 has 16 residues. With 2 bases clipped from V and 2 bases from J, the junction kept 5 bases outside the gene matches. This CDR3 reads CASSDDGTANTGELFF. The CDR3 DNA sequence: TGTGCCAGCAGTGACGATGGGACAGCAAACACCGGGGAGCTGTTTTTT.

The gene calls are TRBV19 and TRBJ2-7; 10 bases match TRBD1. The germline CDR1 and CDR2 sequences are LNHDA and SQIVND (reference sequence). V lost 1 base, J lost 0 bases, and 6 bases stayed unmatched. This CDR3 spans 17 amino acids. The CDR3 here is CASSIGSWTGGSYEQYF. The CDR3 region has the DNA TGTGCCAGTAGTATAGGATCCTGGACAGGGGGCTCCTACGAGCAGTACTTC.